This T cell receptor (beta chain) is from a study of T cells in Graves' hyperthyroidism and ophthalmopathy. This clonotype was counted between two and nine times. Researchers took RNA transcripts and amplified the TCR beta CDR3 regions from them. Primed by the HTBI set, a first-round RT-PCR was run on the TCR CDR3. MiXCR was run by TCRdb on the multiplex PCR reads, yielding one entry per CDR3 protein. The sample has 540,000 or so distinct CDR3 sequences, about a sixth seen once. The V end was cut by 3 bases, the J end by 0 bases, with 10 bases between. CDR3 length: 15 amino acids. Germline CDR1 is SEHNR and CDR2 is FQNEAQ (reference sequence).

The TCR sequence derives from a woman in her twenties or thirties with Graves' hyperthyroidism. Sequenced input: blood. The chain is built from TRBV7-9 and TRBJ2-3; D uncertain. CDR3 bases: TGTGCCAGCAGCTTTGGCGTCGTAAGCACAGATACGCAGTATTTT. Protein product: CASSFGVVSTDTQYF.